This T cell receptor beta chain was identified during a study of blood T cell repertoires in COVID-19. Germline CDR1 is MNHEY and CDR2 is SVGAGI. This CDR3 is 14 amino acids long. V shed 6 bases and J 6 bases; nucleotides not matched to a gene: 8. This clone was detected only once. Measured with immunoSEQ multiplex PCR; TCRdb has only the in-frame clones, and not every one. The sample consists of about 260,000 clones, 84% of them appearing once. The TCR sequence derives from a woman between 40 and 55 years old who had recovered from COVID-19. Sequencing used peripheral blood. This chain joins TRBV6-5 and TRBJ2-3, with TRBD1 identical over 8 bases. The CDR3 sequence: CASSAGQVMDTQYF. The CDR3 nucleotides read TGTGCCAGCAGCGCGGGACAGGTCATGGATACGCAGTATTTT.